This T cell receptor beta chain originates from a study of cytomegalovirus exposure and HLA in healthy donors (TCRdb year 2017). About the study as a whole: An earlier analysis of 587 of the donors reported approximately 300 Gb of sequence data and 117 million unique TCR beta sequences obtained from about 179 million T cells. An early release covering just under 650 HLA-typed donors comprised approximately 300 gigabases of sequencing data and around 85 million unique TCR sequences. Among the 398 genotyped donors, around 81% belonged to the genetic ancestry cluster associated with self-reported Caucasian donors. The study aimed to test whether signatures of past pathogen exposure could be identified by cataloging public T cell receptors. The study used immunosequencing to profile the T cell repertoires of approximately 640 subjects and linked those repertoires to cytomegalovirus serostatus. Besides the first cohort of 550 to 750 subjects, a separate validation cohort made up of over 100 different subjects was used. The study combined high-throughput TCR immunosequencing, statistical association of individual TCRs with disease status, and machine learning to predict cytomegalovirus infection status. To study patterns of TCR occurrence, a later analysis re-analyzed previously published TCR beta repertoires from several hundred donors and added high-resolution HLA genotyping. Rather than drawing on any new phenotypic data, the later analysis identified candidate immune exposures from TCR beta sequences and the way those sequences occurred across donors. An earlier analysis of around 580 of the donors used high-throughput TCR beta sequencing to judge whether each TCR beta V gene segment behaved as functional or pseudogenic. Donor age, sex, ethnicity and CMV serostatus were compiled together with the repertoire data. Genome-wide SNP genotypes for about three fifths of the roughly 670 donors were used in a later genetic analysis, which treated that subset as a discovery cohort. Every repertoire in the discovery cohort had been generated on one and the same sequencing platform. HLA typing covered class I and class II loci at four-digit resolution. The number of typed donors differed by locus: about 620-640 for A, B, C, DRB1 and DQB1; 522 for DQA1; over 600 for DPA1; and some 470 for DPB1. Roughly five DR-DQ haplotypes were treated as single units for association and clustering because of strong linkage in the cohort. Among roughly 400 genotyped donors of the cohort, an average of about 240,000 unique TCR beta nucleotide sequences was sequenced per donor, of which about 18% were non-productive.

Study-wide findings and limitations: An earlier analysis of several hundred of the donors showed that most TCR beta V segments appeared in productive rearrangements either about 87% or about 30% of the time, which broadly matched IMGT annotations. In a later genetic analysis, a missense DCLRE1C variant was associated with V-gene and J-gene trimming of TCR beta chains, and the association was replicated in an independent cohort. According to a later genetic analysis, donors in an Asian-associated ancestry cluster had fewer N-insertions in productive TCRs than the approximately 690-donor mean. In a later analysis, the rate of TCR association differed among HLA loci, with DRB1 alleles having the most associated TCRs and HLA-C alleles having the fewest. A few of the identified cytomegalovirus-associated TCR beta chains were confirmed in vitro to be specific for cytomegalovirus antigens. A further reported finding was that TCR beta sequences accurately predicted the HLA-A and HLA-B alleles for most subjects in the first cohort. Correlated functional status among segregating V segments might reflect linkage disequilibrium, but an unknown experimental factor could not be ruled out. Because HLA typing was missing for some donors at each locus, association tests included only the typed subset. The cohort was sequenced for TCR beta chains only, and without alpha or paired-chain data the features that could be detected were limited. In a later analysis, HLA-associated TCR beta chains were found to be more clonally expanded and to have lower generation probabilities than equally common non-associated chains. When HLA alleles, especially DR and DQ, strongly co-occurred, attributing TCR associations to individual alleles was difficult. Specific HLA alleles were associated with roughly 17,000 TCR beta sequences at a false discovery rate of 0.05 in a later analysis. The study gave a list of 150 to 200 TCR beta chains associated with cytomegalovirus. In a later analysis, most CMV-associated TCR beta chains were found to appear HLA-restricted, with HLA associations seemingly driven largely by CMV exposure. Some IMGT-functional V segments, including TRBV6-2 and TRBV6-3, could not be distinguished by the 87-base-pair reads and were therefore excluded. A later analysis reported that several top co-occurrence clusters appeared linked to parvovirus B19, influenza, CMV and Epstein-Barr virus. The authors suggested that the approach could potentially be extended to other disease states and immunological phenotypes. CMV serostatus was the only immune exposure information available for the cohort. The classifier was reported to diagnose cytomegalovirus status with high specificity and sensitivity in both the original cohort and the validation cohort. The earlier analysis of 587 of the donors excluded 15 to 20 rarely observed V segments, including chromosome 9 orphons, because counts were too low. Most TCR sequences were seen in very few donors, while some public TCRs were found in many individuals. Presence/absence analyses assumed roughly uniform sequencing depth across donors, an assumption that may not hold. A cluster of highly shared sequence variants was judged likely to be a technical artifact of the sequencing pipeline.

CDR1 and CDR2 were assigned from the germline V gene as SGHRS and YFSETQ. Taken from cysteine to phenylalanine, the CDR3 has 15 residues. The retained sequence is limited to the CDR3, 45 bases, with the frame set at the first base. At the junction V is shortened by 1 base and J by 2 bases, with 11 bases in between. Library generation was performed with the immunoSEQ multiplex PCR assay. For the multiplex PCR, a mixture combining 60 forward primers for TCR Vbeta segments and 13 reverse primers for TCR Jbeta segments was used. A multiplex PCR assay on genomic DNA amplified the CDR3 region of rearranged TCR beta genes. The amplified TCR beta libraries were sequenced on the Illumina HiSeq System as 87-base-pair reads. Per the source publication's procedure: In a later analysis, tens of millions of unique TCR beta chains were counted across the approximately 640 repertoires, and approximately 11 million of these chains were shared by at least two donors. To remove PCR and sequencing errors, raw reads were error-corrected and collapsed into unique sequences using a nearest-neighbor algorithm that merged closely related sequences. To assign V, D and J gene segments, CDR3 sequences were aligned to IMGT reference sequences. For a sequence to be retained, a match of at least six nucleotides to both a V gene segment and a J gene segment was required. Rearrangements were classified as productive when the CDR3 lacked stop codons and remained in frame with V and J, and all other rearrangements were classified as non-productive. Following IMGT convention, CDR3 was defined as the stretch from the second conserved V-encoded cysteine to the conserved J-encoded phenylalanine. Sequences without an unambiguous match to a single V gene segment were excluded from the earlier analysis of about 600 of the donors. In an earlier analysis of several hundred of the donors, V segments were called functional above 56.7% productive rearrangements and were called segregating when the between-donor standard deviation exceeded 5%. A statistical classification framework was developed to diagnose cytomegalovirus status using the catalog of TCR beta chain sequences. In a later analysis, V and J genes were assigned by comparing TCR nucleotide sequences against IMGT/GENE-DB human TR gene sequences. The TCRdist pipeline was used in a later analysis to assign CDR3 sequences and most-parsimonious VDJ recombination scenarios. In a later analysis, each TCR beta chain was defined by its CDR3 amino acid sequence together with its V-gene family, and reads lacking a unique V-gene family were excluded. To address suspected cross-contamination and a sequencing artifact, a later analysis removed 592 highly shared, low-generation-probability nucleotide sequences. A later analysis calculated a clonal expansion index for each public chain from normalized within-repertoire ranks of inferred template counts. Generation probabilities in a later analysis came from a VDJ recombination model fitted to out-of-frame rearrangements, and those results were checked against IGoR. In a later analysis, hypergeometric tests were used to score TCR-TCR, TCR-HLA and TCR-CMV co-occurrence, with a repertoire-size bias correction applied to TCR pairs. In a later analysis, false discovery rates were estimated by permuting HLA or CMV assignments 20 times. A later analysis grouped co-occurring TCRs with DBSCAN, adding TCRdist sequence similarity when clustering within HLA-allele-positive subsets. Co-occurrence clustering excluded repertoires with fewer than 30,000 or more than 120,000 public chains, plus five with anomalous nucleotide sharing. The table comes from immuneACCESS by way of TCRdb, which keeps in-frame sequences with V and J called. Part of the clones is missing from these tables; in studies checked, under half for an unresolved V gene and the rest for unknown reasons. The V and J calls and clone size are taken from that table; D and trimming were inferred from the DNA. The sample table shows 95,000 to 100,000 clones, and roughly 80% are seen once. The top ten clones comprise 6% to 8.5% of the sample.

Turning to this clone: Its antigen specificity is not known. Nothing much larger sits one base from this clone, and base qualities are not available.

The cohort consisted of more than 650 healthy bone marrow donors. Cohort members were all nominally healthy when sampled, although unrecorded immune exposures were likely present. The donor tested CMV seronegative and was one of the 352 seronegative cohort members. A peripheral blood sample was provided by each donor, and peripheral blood mononuclear cells were used for TCR beta sequencing. Genomic DNA was extracted from the blood cell samples with the Qiagen DNeasy Blood Extraction Kit. The chain is made from TRBV5-1 and TRBJ2-3, with a tentative D gene TRBD2 over 6 matching bases. The source of this sequence is a female donor in good health and CMV-seronegative. Sequencing was performed on PBMCs. The CDR3 reads as follows: CASSLFAGTTDTQYF. The DNA sequence follows: TGCGCCAGCAGCTTGTTCGCGGGGACCACAGATACGCAGTATTTT. The full variable domain, with segments outside the CDR3 supplied by the reference TRBV5-1 and TRBJ2-3 proteins, appears as KAGVTQTPRYLIKTRGQQVTLSCSPISGHRSVSWYQQTPGQGLQFLFEYFSETQRNKGNFPGRFSGRQFSNSRSEMNVSTLELGDSALYLCASSLFAGTTDTQYFGPGTRLTVL.